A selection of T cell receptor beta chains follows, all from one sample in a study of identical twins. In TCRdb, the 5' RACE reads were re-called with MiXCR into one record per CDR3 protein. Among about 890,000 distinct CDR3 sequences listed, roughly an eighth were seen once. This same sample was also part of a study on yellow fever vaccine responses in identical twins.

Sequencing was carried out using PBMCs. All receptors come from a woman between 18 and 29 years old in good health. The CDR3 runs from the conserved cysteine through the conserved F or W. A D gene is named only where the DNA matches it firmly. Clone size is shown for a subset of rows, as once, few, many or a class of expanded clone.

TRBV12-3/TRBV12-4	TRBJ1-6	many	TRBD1	TGTGCCAGCAGCGGTCAGGGACAGGGCTCACCCCTCCACTTT	CASSGQGQGSPLHF
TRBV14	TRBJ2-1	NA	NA	TGTGCCAGCAGCCAAGCGGGTATGAACAATGAGCAGTTCTTC	CASSQAGMNNEQFF
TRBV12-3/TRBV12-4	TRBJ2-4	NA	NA	TGTGCCAGCAGTTCCTTTGGGGGGTGGGCCAAAAACATTCAGTACTTC	CASSSFGGWAKNIQYF
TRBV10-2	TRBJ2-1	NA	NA	TGCGCCAGCAGTGTATTGTTCCAGGGCCCCTACAATGAGCAGTTCTTC	CASSVLFQGPYNEQFF
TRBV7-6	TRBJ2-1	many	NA	TGTGCCAGCAGCTCCGTGGGTCAGGCTCACAATGAGCAGTTCTTC	CASSSVGQAHNEQFF
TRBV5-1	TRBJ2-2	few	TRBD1	TGCGCCAGCAGCTTGGAGAGGGGACAGGGGGTCCCCGGGGAGCTGTTTTTT	CASSLERGQGVPGELFF
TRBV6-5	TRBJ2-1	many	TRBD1	TGTGCCAGCATTTCAGGACAGGGCGGTGAGCAGTTCTTC	CASISGQGGEQFF
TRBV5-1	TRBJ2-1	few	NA	TGCGCCAGCAGCACACAGGGATTAACCACCTACAATGAGCAGTTCTTC	CASSTQGLTTYNEQFF
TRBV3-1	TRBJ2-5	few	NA	TGTGCCAGCAGCCAATCTCGGCCGGGGTGGTCCGAGACCCAGTACTTC	CASSQSRPGWSETQYF
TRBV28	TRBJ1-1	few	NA	TGTGCCAGCACCCCTAACAGGGTGAACACTGAAGCTTTCTTT	CASTPNRVNTEAFF
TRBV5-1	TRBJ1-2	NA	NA	TGCGCCAGCAGCTTGGGGACACTTGAAAACTATGGCTACACCTTC	CASSLGTLENYGYTF
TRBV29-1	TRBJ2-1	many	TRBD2	TGCAGCGTGTGGACTAGCGGATCCTCCTACAATGAGCAGTTCTTC	CSVWTSGSSYNEQFF
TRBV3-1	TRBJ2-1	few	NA	TGTGCCAGCAGCCAATCCTTTGGCGGGTGGGGTGATGAGCAGTTCTTC	CASSQSFGGWGDEQFF
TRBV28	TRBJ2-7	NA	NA	TGTGCCAGCACCTCAAGACCCCCTTTTAACCACGAGCAGTACTTC	CASTSRPPFNHEQYF
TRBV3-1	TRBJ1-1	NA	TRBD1	TGTGCCAGCAGCCAGGCACAGGGGGGCCTGAACACTGAAGCTTTCTTT	CASSQAQGGLNTEAFF
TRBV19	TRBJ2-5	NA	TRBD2	TGTGCCAGTAGTACCCGGACTAGAGAGACCCAGTACTTC	CASSTRTRETQYF
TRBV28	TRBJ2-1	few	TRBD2	TGTGCCAGCAGTTTTCAAAGCGGGGGAACGCAGTTCTTC	CASSFQSGGTQFF
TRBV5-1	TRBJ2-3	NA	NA	TGCGCCAGCAGCTTACTAGTAAGCACAGATACGCAGTATTTT	CASSLLVSTDTQYF
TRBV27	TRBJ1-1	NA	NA	TGTGCCAGCAGTTTATCCGGGGGGCTGGGCACTGAAGCTTTCTTT	CASSLSGGLGTEAFF
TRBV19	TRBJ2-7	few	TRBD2	TGTGCCAGTAGTAGTGCTAGCGGGGGGACATACGAGCAGTACTTC	CASSSASGGTYEQYF
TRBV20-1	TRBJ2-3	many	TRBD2	TGCAGTGCTAGAGCGAGGCTAGCGGGGGGGGCAGATACGCAGTATTTT	CSARARLAGGADTQYF
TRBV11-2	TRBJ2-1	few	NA	TGTGCCAGCAGCTTAGACCTAGCCGTATACAATGAGCAGTTCTTC	CASSLDLAVYNEQFF
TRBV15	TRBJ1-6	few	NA	TGTGCCACCAGCCCCCGGGGCTCCAATTCACCCCTCCACTTT	CATSPRGSNSPLHF
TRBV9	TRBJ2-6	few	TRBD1	TGTGCCAGCAGCGCCCTACTACAGGGGGAAAGCTCTGGGGCCAACGTCCTGACTTTC	CASSALLQGESSGANVLTF
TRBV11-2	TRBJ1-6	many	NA	TGTGCCAGCAGCCGAGGACCGCTGGACAATTCACCCCTCCACTTT	CASSRGPLDNSPLHF
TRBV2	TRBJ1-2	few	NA	TGTGCCAGCAGTCTCGACGGAAGTTTCTATGGCTACACCTTC	CASSLDGSFYGYTF
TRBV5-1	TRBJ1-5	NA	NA	TGCGCCAGCAGCTTGGGTCCTTTTAATCAGCCCCAGCATTTT	CASSLGPFNQPQHF
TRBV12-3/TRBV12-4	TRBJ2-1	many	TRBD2	TGTGCCAGCACCGTGAGCGGGAGGATCCGCAATGAGCAGTTCTTC	CASTVSGRIRNEQFF
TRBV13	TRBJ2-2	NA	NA	TGTGCCAGCAGCTATATGGACGGTCGAACCGGGGAGCTGTTTTTT	CASSYMDGRTGELFF
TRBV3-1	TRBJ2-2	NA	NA	TGTGCCAGCAGCCGAGAGACAGCGGTAATCACCGGGGAGCTGTTTTTT	CASSRETAVITGELFF
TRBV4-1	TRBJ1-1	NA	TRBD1	TGCGCCAGCAGCCAATTCGACAGGGGGGCCACTGAAGCTTTCTTT	CASSQFDRGATEAFF
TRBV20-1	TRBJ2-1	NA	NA	TGCAGTGCTAGAGATCGTAGCTCCTCCTCCTACAATGAGCAGTTCTTC	CSARDRSSSSYNEQFF
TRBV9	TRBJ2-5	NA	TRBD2	TGTGCCAGCAGCGCAGAAGCGGGACTCCAAGAGACCCAGTACTTC	CASSAEAGLQETQYF
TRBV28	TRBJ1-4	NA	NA	TGTGCCAGCACAGGCCCTAATAGGGAAAAACTGTTTTTT	CASTGPNREKLFF
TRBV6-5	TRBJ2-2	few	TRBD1	TGTGCCAGCAGTTTCCCCTTACGGGACAGCCAGAACACCGGGGAGCTGTTTTTT	CASSFPLRDSQNTGELFF
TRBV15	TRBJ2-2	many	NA	TGTGCCACCAGCAGAGAAGGCGGAGACAACACCGGGGAGCTGTTTTTT	CATSREGGDNTGELFF
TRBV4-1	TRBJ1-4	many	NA	TGCGCCAGCAGTCTCGTCCCAACTAATGAAAAACTGTTTTTT	CASSLVPTNEKLFF
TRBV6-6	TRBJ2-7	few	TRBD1	TGTGCCAGCAGCAAAGGGACAGGGAGAGAGCAGTACTTC	CASSKGTGREQYF
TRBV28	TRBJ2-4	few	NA	TGTGCCAGCAGAACCCGGACAGTCGGCAAAAACATTCAGTACTTC	CASRTRTVGKNIQYF
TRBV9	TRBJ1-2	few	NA	TGTGCCAGCAGCGGGGGGACTGGACGGGGTGGCTACACCTTC	CASSGGTGRGGYTF
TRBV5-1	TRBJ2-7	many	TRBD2	TGTGCCAGCAGCTGGACTAGCGGTGCCTACGAGCAGTACTTC	CASSWTSGAYEQYF
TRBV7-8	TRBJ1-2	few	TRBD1	TGTGCCAGCTGCCTCGGGACAGTGGATAAATATGGCTACACCTTC	CASCLGTVDKYGYTF
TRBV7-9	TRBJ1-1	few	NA	TGTGCCAGCAGCCTGGGACGGTATGAAGCTTTCTTT	CASSLGRYEAFF
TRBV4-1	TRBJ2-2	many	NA	TGCGCCAGCAGCCAAGGGTCGGTCTTGATGCCGGGGGAGCTGTTTTTT	CASSQGSVLMPGELFF
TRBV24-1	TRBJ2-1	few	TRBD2	TGTGCCACCAGTGATTTGGGTAGCGGGAATTCCTACAATGAGCAGTTCTTC	CATSDLGSGNSYNEQFF
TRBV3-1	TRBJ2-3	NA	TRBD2	TGTGCCAGCAGCCAAGATCTTCCCACTAGCGGAACTACAGATACGCAGTATTTT	CASSQDLPTSGTTDTQYF
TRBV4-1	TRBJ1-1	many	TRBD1	TGCGCCAGCAGCCAGGGGGACAGAAACACTGAAGCTTTCTTT	CASSQGDRNTEAFF
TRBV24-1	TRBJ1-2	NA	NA	TGTGCCACCAGTTCGGACGTTAAATATGGCTACACCTTC	CATSSDVKYGYTF
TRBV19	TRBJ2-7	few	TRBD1	TGTGCCAGTAGCTTCGGGACAGAAGCCGTCTACGAGCAGTACTTC	CASSFGTEAVYEQYF
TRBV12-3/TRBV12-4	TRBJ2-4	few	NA	TGTGCCAGCAGTTTGCCGGGACAAGGAGGGACCAACATTCAGTACTTC	CASSLPGQGGTNIQYF
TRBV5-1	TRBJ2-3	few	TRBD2	TGCGCCAGCAGCTTGGCCCACCGAACTAGCGACACAGATACGCAGTATTTT	CASSLAHRTSDTDTQYF
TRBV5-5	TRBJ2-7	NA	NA	TGTGCCAGCAGCCGGGACACAGGTCGGGTAGGCTACGAGCAGTACTTC	CASSRDTGRVGYEQYF
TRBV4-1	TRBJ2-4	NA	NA	TGCGCCAGCAGCCAAGATCGCGAAAACATTCAGTACTTC	CASSQDRENIQYF
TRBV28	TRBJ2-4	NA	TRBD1	TGTGCCAGCAGTTTCGGACAGGGGAACATTCAGTACTTC	CASSFGQGNIQYF
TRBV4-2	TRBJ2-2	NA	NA	TGTGCCAGCAGCCATACCAAGCCGAGACTACTTAACACCGGGGAGCTGTTTTTT	CASSHTKPRLLNTGELFF
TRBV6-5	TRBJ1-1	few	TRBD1	TGTGCCAGCAGTTACCCGGGTATAGGACAGGGGAACACTGAAGCTTTCTTT	CASSYPGIGQGNTEAFF
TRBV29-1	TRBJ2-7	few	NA	TGCAGCGTTTATCCGGAGAGCTCCTACGAGCAGTACTTC	CSVYPESSYEQYF